The 6 T cell receptor beta chains in this list originate from one sample, sequenced in a study of blood T cell repertoires in COVID-19. TCRdb's table, derived via immunoSEQ multiplex PCR, lists solely in-frame clones and lacks some. The table records some 250,000 clones, around 84% of them present only once. The specimen was peripheral blood. These receptors were collected from a man aged 55 to 70 with acute or convalescent COVID-19.

Comments on this clone: The junction and the germline gene differ at one end; a read error may be behind it. The chain couples TRBV4-1 to TRBJ2-2; 15 bases are a match to TRBD2. Germline V CDR1 and CDR2: MGHRA, YSYEKL. The CDR3 runs 17 residues. CDR3: CASSQGLAGGPSGELFF. The DNA of the CDR3 is TGCGCCAGCAGTCAAGGACTAGCGGGGGGGCCCTCCGGGGAGCTGTTTTTT.

This chain links TRBV13 with TRBJ2-3; D is possibly TRBD2 (5 bases). Trimming shortened V by 2 bases and J by 2 bases, and 14 bases separated the two germline ends. Germline values: CDR1 PRHDT, CDR2 FYEKMQ (reference sequence). The CDR3 covers 16 residues. In nucleotides, the CDR3 is TGTGCCAGCAGCTTACGGGCCCAGCGGACCACAGATACGCAGTATTTT. Encoded protein: CASSLRAQRTTDTQYF. The whole variable domain, filled in from reference TRBV13 and TRBJ2-3, reads AAGVIQSPRHLIKEKRETATLKCYPIPRHDTVYWYQQGPGQDPQFLISFYEKMQSDKGSIPDRFSAQQFSDYHSELNMSSLELGDSALYFCASSLRAQRTTDTQYFGPGTRLTVL.

The CDR3: CASSQESRVGQPQHF. DNA of the CDR3: TGCGCCAGCAGCCAAGAATCCAGGGTGGGTCAGCCCCAGCATTTT. The chain recombines TRBV4-1 with TRBJ1-5; possibly TRBD1 for D (5 bases). The CDR3 is 15 amino acids. Germline values: CDR1 MGHRA, CDR2 YSYEKL. The V and J ends lost 0 bases and 6 bases respectively, with 12 bases between them.

This chain connects TRBV18 to TRBJ2-2, with 8 bases that match TRBD1. Germline assignment: CDR1 KGHSH and CDR2 LQKENI. The CDR3 extends over 15 amino acids. J lost 4 bases, V lost 5 bases, and 6 bases had no gene match. CDR3 sequence (DNA): TGTGCCAGCTCAAAGGGACAGGCCGCCACCGGGGAGCTGTTTTTT. Its translation: CASSKGQAATGELFF.

The chain couples TRBV7-2 to TRBJ2-5, with TRBD2 matching over 8 bases. The V and J ends lost 5 bases and 4 bases, in that order; junction bases with no gene match: 12. The CDR3 loop spans 16 amino acids. Germline V CDR1 and CDR2: SGHTA, FQGNSA. Here the CDR3 DNA reads TGTGCCAGCAGCCGGGGGGGGCTAGCGGGCGGAGAGACCCAGTACTTC. This gives the protein CASSRGGLAGGETQYF.

This chain joins TRBV30 and TRBJ2-7; D might be TRBD1 (5 bases). Trimming took 3 bases from V and 3 from J, leaving 9 bases between them. This CDR3 region has 12 residues. From germline, CDR1 is GTSNPN and CDR2 SVGIG (reference sequence). Written as DNA, the CDR3 is TGTGCCTGGAGCTCAGGGAACTACGAGCAGTACTTC. This gives the protein CAWSSGNYEQYF.